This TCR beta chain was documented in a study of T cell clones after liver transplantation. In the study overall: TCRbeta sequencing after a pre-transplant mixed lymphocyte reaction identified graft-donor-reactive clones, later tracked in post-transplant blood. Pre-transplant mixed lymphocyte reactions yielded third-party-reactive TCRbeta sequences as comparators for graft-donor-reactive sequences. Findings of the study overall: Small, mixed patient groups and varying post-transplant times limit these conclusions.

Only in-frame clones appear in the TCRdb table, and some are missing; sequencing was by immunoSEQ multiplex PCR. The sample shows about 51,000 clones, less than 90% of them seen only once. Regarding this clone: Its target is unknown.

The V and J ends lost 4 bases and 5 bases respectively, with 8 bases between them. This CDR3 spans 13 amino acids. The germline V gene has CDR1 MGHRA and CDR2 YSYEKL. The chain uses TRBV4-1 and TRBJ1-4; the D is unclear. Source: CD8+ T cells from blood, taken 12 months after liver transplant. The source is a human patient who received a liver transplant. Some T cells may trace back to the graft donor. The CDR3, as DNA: TGCGCCAGCAGCCCTGTGGGGAATGAAAAACTGTTTTTT. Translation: CASSPVGNEKLFF.